This TCR beta chain was documented in a study of blood T cell repertoires in COVID-19. TCRdb keeps only in-frame clones here, not all; method: immunoSEQ multiplex PCR. In the table there are around 220,000 clones, 84% of which are singletons. This CDR3 has 11 residues. V was shortened by 9 bases and J by 10 bases, with 14 bases between the two germline ends. Germline CDR1 KGHDR, CDR2 SFDVKD. Input material: peripheral blood. The clonotype originates from a woman aged 80 or older with COVID-19, enrolled during active disease. The chain is built from TRBV24-1 and TRBJ1-1, with D possibly matching TRBD1 (5 bases). This CDR3 is CATDTEGRAFF. DNA for the CDR3: TGTGCCACCGATACGGAGGGGCGAGCTTTCTTT.